This entry describes one TCR beta chain. The data are from a study of blood T cell repertoires in COVID-19. Across the study: Samples of COVID-19 (acute and convalescent) were obtained from the United States, Italy and Spain.

The CDR3 sequence is 12 residues long. The germline CDR1 and CDR2 sequences are SEHNR and FQNEAQ (reference sequence). Trimming pared 5 bases from V and 0 bases from J, leaving 5 bases between. The repertoire was sequenced with immunoSEQ multiplex PCR; TCRdb's copy has only in-frame clones and lacks some. The sample contains 100,000 to 120,000 clones, roughly four fifths of which appear only once. Sequenced: peripheral blood. The V gene is TRBV7-9, the J gene TRBJ2-7, with D tentatively TRBD1 (5 bases). This TCR was recovered from a woman in her sixties or seventies with acute or convalescent COVID-19. CDR3 amino acids: CASSQGSYEQYF. The CDR3 nucleotides are TGTGCCAGCAGCCAGGGCTCCTACGAGCAGTACTTC.